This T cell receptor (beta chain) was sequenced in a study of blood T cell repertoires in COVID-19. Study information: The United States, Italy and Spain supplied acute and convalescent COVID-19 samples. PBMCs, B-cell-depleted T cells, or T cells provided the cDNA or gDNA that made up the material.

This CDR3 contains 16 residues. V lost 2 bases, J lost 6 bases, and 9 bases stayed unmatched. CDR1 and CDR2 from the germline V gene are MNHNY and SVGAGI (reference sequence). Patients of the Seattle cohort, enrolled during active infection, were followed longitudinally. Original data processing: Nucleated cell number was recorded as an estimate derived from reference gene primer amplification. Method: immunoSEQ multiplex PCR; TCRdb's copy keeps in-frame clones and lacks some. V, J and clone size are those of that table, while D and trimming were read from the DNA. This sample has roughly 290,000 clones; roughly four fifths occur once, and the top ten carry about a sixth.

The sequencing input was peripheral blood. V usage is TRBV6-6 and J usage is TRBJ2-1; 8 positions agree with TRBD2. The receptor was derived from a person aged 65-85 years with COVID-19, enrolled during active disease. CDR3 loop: CASSYDWAGGRNEQFF. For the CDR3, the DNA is TGTGCCAGCAGTTACGATTGGGCGGGGGGCCGCAATGAGCAGTTCTTC.